A single sample is the source of the 26 T cell receptor beta chains below, sequenced in a study of T cell responses to AZD1222 COVID-19 vaccine (dated by TCRdb to about 2021). Libraries were made using the immunoSEQ multiplex PCR assay. TCRdb carries this immuneACCESS record with in-frame sequences only. Its versions omit some clonotypes, under half of them owing to an unresolved V gene in the studies checked, with the rest unexplained. Across this sample there are 100,000 to 150,000 clones, with 88% seen only once. The ten largest clones represent 7.6% of the sample. The time point label, read with the paper, signifies: baseline before first vaccination. The material sequenced was peripheral blood, taken on day 0 of AZD1222 vaccination. Receptors were obtained from an adult in good health.

The V call is TRBV28, the J call TRBJ2-2; D possibly uses TRBD1 or TRBD2 (5 bases each). CDR1 is MDHEN, CDR2 SYDVKM, per germline. Trimming took off 4 bases at V and 4 bases at J, with 19 bases between the two ends. CDR3 length equals 17 residues. The CDR3 DNA reads TGTGCCAGCAGTTACCTCGGGGCAGGGTATCTCACCGGGGAGCTGTTTTTT. This gives the protein CASSYLGAGYLTGELFF.

The chain is built from TRBV6-5 and TRBJ1-3, with TRBD1 as a possible D gene (5 bases). Trimming shortened V by 4 bases and J by 4 bases, and 5 bases separated the two germline ends. The CDR3 totals 12 residues. Germline CDR1 MNHEY, CDR2 SVGAGI. CDR3 in DNA: TGTGCCAGCAGTTCAGGGGGAAACACCATATATTTT. Protein: CASSSGGNTIYF.

The chain joins TRBV9 to TRBJ2-2, with a weak D call TRBD2 (6 bases). This CDR3 region has 15 residues. CDR1 is SGDLS and CDR2 is YYNGEE in the germline V gene. The V and J ends lost 4 bases and 3 bases respectively, with 13 bases between them. The CDR3 spells CASSSRGEHTGELFF. In DNA, the CDR3 is TGTGCCAGCAGCTCACGCGGGGAGCACACCGGGGAGCTGTTTTTT.

This clone was observed a single time. The chain joins TRBV19 to TRBJ1-5; the D gene is possibly TRBD1 (6 bases). The V gene's germline CDR1 is LNHDA and CDR2 SQIVND (reference sequence). The CDR3 is 14 residues long. Between the trimmed V and J ends, which lost 5 bases and 7 bases, there was a span of 15 bases. The CDR3 loop is CASSPGAQGQPQHF. CDR3 coding DNA: TGTGCCAGTAGTCCAGGGGCGCAGGGACAGCCCCAGCATTTT.

This chain connects TRBV29-1 to TRBJ2-4; a weak D match, TRBD1 (5 bases). V shed 6 bases and J shed 11 bases, with 17 bases lying between them. This CDR3 is built from 12 residues. Looked up from germline, CDR1 is SQVTM and CDR2 is ANQGSEA. The CDR3 DNA reads TGCAGCGTAATGGACACCGGGCAGTTTCAGTACTTC. It yields the protein CSVMDTGQFQYF. Supplemented by reference TRBV29-1 and TRBJ2-4, the full variable domain reads SAVISQKPSRDICQRGTSLTIQCQVDSQVTMMFWYRQQPGQSLTLIATANQGSEATYESGFVIDKFPISRPNLTFSTLTVSNMSPEDSSIYLCSVMDTGQFQYFGAGTRLSVL.

The chain combines TRBV11-3 with TRBJ2-1; no definite D call. The CDR3 has 14 amino acids. Trimming pared 5 bases from V and 7 bases from J, leaving 15 bases between. Germline V gives CDR1 SGHNT, CDR2 YENEEA. The CDR3 sequence is CASSAPLLGNEQFF. The CDR3 nucleotides are TGTGCCAGCAGCGCCCCGTTGTTGGGGAATGAGCAGTTCTTC.

The J gene is TRBJ2-7, the V gene TRBV10-3; 10 nucleotides align to TRBD2. This CDR3 contains 14 residues. The trim removed 6 bases at V and 4 bases at J, leaving 6 bases unmatched. Germline loops: CDR1 ENHRY, CDR2 SYGVKD. The CDR3 DNA sequence: TGTGCCATCAGCATTACTAGCGGGAAGTACGAGCAGTACTTC. This sequence encodes CAISITSGKYEQYF.

This clone was counted a few times. The V gene is TRBV19, the J gene TRBJ2-7, with TRBD1 matching 7 bases. V trimming: 5 bases; J trimming: 3 bases; junction bases outside the gene matches: 4. Germline V CDR1 and CDR2: LNHDA, SQIVND (reference sequence). This CDR3 has 13 amino acids. CDR3 nucleotide sequence: TGTGCCAGTAGTGGGGACAGCAACTACGAGCAGTACTTC. The encoded protein is CASSGDSNYEQYF.

The J gene is TRBJ1-5, the V gene TRBV18; 7 bases are a match to TRBD1. CDR1 and CDR2 from the germline V gene are KGHSH and LQKENI. The CDR3 covers 16 residues. Trimming at V came to 5 bases and at J to 7 bases, leaving 14 bases not matched to a gene. In DNA, the CDR3 is TGTGCCAGCTCAAGGAAAACGACAGGGCTGCGGCAGCCCCAGCATTTT. Translating it yields CASSRKTTGLRQPQHF.

This clone was recorded a few times. The chain recombines TRBV4-3 with TRBJ2-2, with no clear D. Germline CDR1 is LGHNA and CDR2 is YSLEER. The CDR3 is made up of 16 amino acids. Deletions cut 0 bases from V and 1 base from J, with 9 bases between. DNA of the CDR3: TGCGCCAGCAGCCAAGATGCTGGTAGGAACACCGGGGAGCTGTTTTTT. Protein: CASSQDAGRNTGELFF.

This sequence joins TRBV7-9 and TRBJ2-7; a possible D gene is TRBD1 (5 bases). Deletions cut 1 base from V and 5 bases from J, with 9 bases between. Germline V lookup: CDR1 SEHNR, CDR2 FQNEAQ (reference sequence). This CDR3 region has 13 residues. CDR3 sequence reads: CASSLEVRDEQYF. DNA for the CDR3: TGTGCCAGCAGCTTAGAGGTCAGGGACGAGCAGTACTTC.

This chain uses TRBV6-5 with TRBJ2-1; TRBD1 agrees at 8 bases. CDR3 length: 15 residues. V dropped 6 bases and J dropped 2; count of bases not matched to a gene: 6. CDR1 is MNHEY, CDR2 SVGAGI, per germline. CDR3 coding DNA: TGTGCCAGCAGGCGCCGACAGGGGACCTACAATGAGCAGTTCTTC. Translation: CASRRRQGTYNEQFF.

The V gene is TRBV7-8, the J gene TRBJ2-7; no clear D. The CDR3 covers 11 residues. Germline V CDR1 and CDR2: SGHVS, FQNEAQ. The V and J ends lost 5 bases and 2 bases respectively, with 4 bases between them. The CDR3 nucleotides read TGTGCCAGCAGCCTTACCTACGAGCAGTACTTC. Protein product: CASSLTYEQYF.

V and J are TRBV12-3 or TRBV12-4 and TRBJ2-1; D is perhaps TRBD2 (5 bases). This CDR3 region has 10 residues. Trimming stripped 8 bases from V and 8 bases from J, with 7 bases between. CDR3: CASGGYEQFF. The CDR3 DNA follows: TGTGCCAGCGGAGGCTATGAGCAGTTCTTC.

DNA of the CDR3: TGTGCCAGCAGCAGCCGGGACGGGGCCTACGAGCAGTACTTC. The encoded protein is CASSSRDGAYEQYF. This chain joins TRBV9 and TRBJ2-7; possibly TRBD1 or TRBD2 for D (5 bases each). V lost 4 bases to trimming and J lost 2 bases, with 13 bases between them. Germline CDR1 SGDLS, CDR2 YYNGEE. The CDR3 totals 14 residues. Complete variable domain (other parts from reference TRBV9 and TRBJ2-7): DSGVTQTPKHLITATGQRVTLRCSPRSGDLSVYWYQQSLDQGLQFLIQYYNGEERAKGNILERFSAQQFPDLHSELNLSSLELGDSALYFCASSSRDGAYEQYFGPGTRLTVT.

The CDR3 sequence: CASSQSNVPGELFF. CDR3 sequence (DNA): TGTGCCAGCAGCCAAAGCAATGTTCCCGGGGAGCTGTTTTTT. The chain uses TRBV3-1 (or the pseudogene TRBV3-2) and TRBJ2-2; D is uncertain. Trimming left V 2 bases short and J 6 bases short, with 10 bases between. The CDR3 is 14 amino acids. CDR1 is LGHDT and CDR2 is YNNKEL in the germline V gene (reference sequence).

This clone was seen only once. The chain combines TRBV18 with TRBJ2-1, with 11 bases fitting TRBD2. The trim removed 2 bases at V and 2 bases at J, leaving 2 bases unmatched. CDR3 length: 16 residues. Germline CDR1 KGHSH, CDR2 LQKENI. In DNA, the CDR3 is TGTGCCAGCTCACCAATGACTAGCGGGACCTACAATGAGCAGTTCTTC. It codes for CASSPMTSGTYNEQFF.

V gene TRBV4-1 combines with J gene TRBJ2-1, with 7 positions matching TRBD1. The junction had 7 bases not matched to a gene; V was cut back by 1 base and J by 4 bases. CDR1 is MGHRA and CDR2 is YSYEKL in the germline V gene. This CDR3 spans 16 amino acids. The DNA of the CDR3 is TGCGCCAGCAGCCAAGGTCGGGACAGAGTTTACAATGAGCAGTTCTTC. It yields the protein CASSQGRDRVYNEQFF.

Only a few counts were recorded for this clone. This rearrangement joins TRBV5-1 to TRBJ1-1; 9 nucleotides agree with TRBD1. V dropped 5 bases and J dropped 5; count of bases not matched to a gene: 10. The CDR3 is 15 amino acids. The germline gives CDR1 SGHRS, CDR2 YFSETQ. The CDR3 region is CASRPQTGGPTEAFF. The CDR3 bases are TGCGCCAGCAGACCCCAAACAGGGGGCCCAACTGAAGCTTTCTTT.

The genes are TRBV29-1 and TRBJ2-6; D is uncertain. Germline V gene sequence: CDR1 SQVTM, CDR2 ANQGSEA. The CDR3 spans 16 residues. The V end lost 3 bases, the J end lost 4 bases, and 16 bases lay between the germline ends. The CDR3 DNA is TGCAGCGTTGAGGTCCAGGACCGGTCCGGGGCCAACGTCCTGACTTTC. It encodes CSVEVQDRSGANVLTF.

The V call is TRBV6-5, the J call TRBJ1-6; unclear D gene. Between the trimmed V and J ends, which lost 0 bases and 4 bases, there was a span of 7 bases. The CDR3 spans 15 residues. The germline V gene has CDR1 MNHEY and CDR2 SVGAGI. The CDR3 sequence is CASSYSAGYNSPLHF. The CDR3 nucleotides are TGTGCCAGCAGTTACTCGGCGGGTTATAATTCACCCCTCCACTTT.

This chain uses TRBV28 with TRBJ1-1; weak D call: TRBD1 (5 bases). The CDR3 consists of 15 residues. V lost 4 bases to trimming and J lost 0 bases, with 12 bases between them. CDR1 and CDR2 (germline): MDHEN, SYDVKM. The CDR3 loop reads CASSWGRGLNTEAFF. The DNA for the CDR3 is TGTGCCAGCAGTTGGGGCCGGGGATTGAACACTGAAGCTTTCTTT.

This clone was counted between two and nine times. V and J are TRBV12-3 or TRBV12-4 and TRBJ2-3; TRBD1 or TRBD2 may be the D gene (5 bases each). CDR3 size: 12 residues. V lost 3 bases, J lost 12 bases, and 13 bases lay in between. The CDR3 sequence: CASSLRGSGQYF. The CDR3 nucleotides read TGTGCCAGCAGTTTGAGGGGCTCTGGACAGTATTTT.

In DNA, the CDR3 is TGTGCCACCAGGCGCATAGGCTATGGCTACACCTTC. This sequence encodes CATRRIGYGYTF. The chain carries TRBV6-5 and TRBJ1-2; D call uncertain. Germline V gives CDR1 MNHEY, CDR2 SVGAGI. V lost 10 bases, J lost 4 bases, and 13 bases lay in between. This CDR3 contains 12 residues.

This chain connects TRBV6-5 to TRBJ2-7, with TRBD1 matching over 11 bases. The CDR3 loop spans 15 amino acids. V lost 10 bases, J lost 2 bases, and 10 bases stayed unmatched. The germline V gene encodes CDR1 MNHEY and CDR2 SVGAGI. The CDR3 reads CATQTRTGGPYEQYF. The CDR3 coding sequence is TGTGCCACTCAAACTCGGACAGGGGGCCCCTACGAGCAGTACTTC.

V usage is TRBV9 and J usage is TRBJ2-1, with 12 bases identical to TRBD2. V dropped 3 bases and J dropped 8; count of bases not matched to a gene: 12. This CDR3 contains 17 residues. Germline V gives CDR1 SGDLS, CDR2 YYNGEE. The CDR3 is CASSAGATSGRGHEQFF. CDR3 in DNA: TGTGCCAGCAGCGCCGGGGCGACTAGCGGGAGAGGCCATGAGCAGTTCTTC.